Listed here are 20 T cell receptor beta chains from one sample, sequenced in a study of read filtering for tumor transcriptome and immune sequencing. This library used around 400 ng RNA and molecular barcoded adaptors spanning alpha/delta and beta/gamma chains. Each CDR3 protein is one row after TCRdb ran MiXCR on the reads. The data hold 40,000 to 55,000 distinct CDR3 sequences, with roughly 20% observed a single time. Sequencing was performed on a population of CD138-negative cells sorted from bone marrow. The receptor source for this set is a donor at least 40 years old with multiple myeloma.

There are many counts of this clonotype. CDR3 sequence reads: CSVGQSNTEAFF. The CDR3 nucleotides are TGCAGCGTGGGACAATCGAACACTGAAGCTTTCTTT. The J gene is TRBJ1-1, the V gene TRBV29-1, with D tentatively TRBD1 (6 bases). The germline V and J ends were trimmed by 6 bases and 1 base, with 9 bases remaining between them. The length of the CDR3 is 12 residues. Germline CDR1 is SQVTM and CDR2 is ANQGSEA. Drawing the rest from reference TRBV29-1 and TRBJ1-1, the complete variable domain is SAVISQKPSRDICQRGTSLTIQCQVDSQVTMMFWYRQQPGQSLTLIATANQGSEATYESGFVIDKFPISRPNLTFSTLTVSNMSPEDSSIYLCSVGQSNTEAFFGQGTRLTVV.

To note about this clonotype: Since a much larger clone is just one base distant, this may be a read error. The chain recombines TRBV29-1 with TRBJ1-4; the match to TRBD1 covers 8 bases. This CDR3 comprises 15 residues. In germline, CDR1 is SQVTM, CDR2 ANQGSEA. The CDR3 reads CSVEDQGATNEKLSF. The CDR3, as DNA: TGCAGCGTTGAAGATCAGGGGGCCACTAATGAAAAACTGTCTTTT.

Concerning this clonotype: A read error is possible here, since a much larger clone lies one base away. The conserved phenylalanine or tryptophan normally closing the CDR3 is absent here, so this likely arose from a read error. The CDR3 protein is CASSQARNYGYTS. The CDR3 bases are TGTGCCAGCAGCCAAGCTCGGAACTACGGCTACACCTCC. This chain joins TRBV3-1 and TRBJ1-2, with D hard to call. The CDR3 is made up of 13 amino acids. In germline, CDR1 is LGHDT, CDR2 YNNKEL (reference sequence).

On this clonotype: Mismatch with germline at one junction end may stem from a read error. This rearrangement joins TRBV5-1 to TRBJ2-1; 8 nucleotides line up with TRBD2. Germline-derived CDR1 and CDR2 are SGHRS and YFSETQ. The CDR3 extends over 16 amino acids. The CDR3 nucleotides are TGCGCCATCAGCTCACTAGCGGCCGGCTCCCACAATGAGCAGTTCTTC. Amino acids: CAISSLAAGSHNEQFF.

This clonotype was counted ten times or more. CDR3 region: CASSLIIGVLQETQYF. The CDR3 DNA sequence: TGTGCCAGCAGCTTAATAATCGGGGTGCTCCAAGAGACCCAGTACTTC. The chain carries TRBV7-8 and TRBJ2-5, with D possibly being TRBD2 (5 bases). This CDR3 spans 16 amino acids. The ends were cut back, 2 bases at V and 1 base at J, with 14 bases in the middle. Germline values: CDR1 SGHVS, CDR2 FQNEAQ.

Concerning this clonotype: This sequence may be a read error, since a much larger clone differs from it by one base. The genes are TRBV7-8 and TRBJ2-3; D is perhaps TRBD2 (5 bases). This CDR3 has 14 residues. With 4 bases removed from V and 4 bases from J, the gap between germline ends came to 12 bases. CDR1 and CDR2 (germline): SGHVS, FQNEAQ. The CDR3 region has the DNA TGTGCCAGCAGCTATAGACCGGAGGCAGATACGCAGTATTTT. This sequence encodes CASSYRPEADTQYF.

In this sample, this clonotype turned up many times. The J gene is TRBJ2-3, the V gene TRBV7-2; 12 bases agree with TRBD2. The CDR3 extends over 16 amino acids. The germline V gene encodes CDR1 SGHTA and CDR2 FQGNSA. Trimming at V came to 7 bases and at J to 1 base, leaving 6 bases not matched to a gene. The chain's CDR3 is CASTNLAGGGTDTQYF. In DNA, the CDR3 is TGTGCCAGCACCAATCTAGCGGGAGGGGGCACAGATACGCAGTATTTT.

The chain uses TRBV4-2 and TRBJ2-7; TRBD2 might be the D (6 bases). Germline V CDR1 and CDR2: LGHNA, YNFKEQ. This CDR3 has 16 amino acids. Trimming cost V 0 bases and J 3 bases, with 15 bases left between them. CDR3 residues: CASSQDLTRNVYEQYF. In DNA form, the CDR3 reads TGTGCCAGCAGCCAAGATCTGACTAGAAATGTCTACGAGCAGTACTTC.

The V and J genes are TRBV24-1 and TRBJ1-3; D unclear. Per germline, CDR1 KGHDR and CDR2 SFDVKD. The V end was cut by 1 base, the J end by 3 bases, with 18 bases between. This CDR3 is built from 18 residues. The CDR3 nucleotides read TGTGCCACCAGTGATTTCTATTCAGACGCCAAAGGTGGAAACACCATATATTTT. Translated, it gives CATSDFYSDAKGGNTIYF.

As for this clonotype: This probably arose from a read error, given a far larger clone one base away. V gene TRBV6-2 or TRBV6-3 combines with J gene TRBJ2-7, with 9 positions matching TRBD2. The CDR3 loop spans 15 amino acids. The germline CDR1 and CDR2 sequences are MNHEY and SVGEGT. V dropped 5 bases and J dropped 7; count of bases not matched to a gene: 12. The CDR3 protein is CASSDRTSAYNEQYF. For the CDR3, the DNA is TGTGCCAGCAGTGACCGGACTAGCGCGTACAATGAGCAGTACTTC.

The sample holds many counts of this clonotype. The chain has TRBV20-1 and TRBJ2-3, with 13 bases lining up with TRBD2. The junction had 4 bases not matched to a gene; V was cut back by 4 bases and J by 0 bases. From germline, CDR1 is DFQATT and CDR2 SNEGSKA (reference sequence). This CDR3 is built from 16 residues. In DNA, the CDR3 is TGCAGTGCTACGGGGACTAGCGGGGCTAGCACAGATACGCAGTATTTT. It is translated as CSATGTSGASTDTQYF.

The chain couples TRBV29-1 to TRBJ1-4, with unresolved D. The V end was cut by 7 bases, the J end by 4 bases, with 22 bases between. Germline CDR1 reads SQVTM; CDR2 reads ANQGSEA. The CDR3 contains 16 residues. The CDR3 sequence is CSARVSGRPSNEKLFF. The CDR3 DNA follows: TGCAGCGCAAGAGTCTCCGGCAGGCCTAGTAATGAAAAACTGTTTTTT.

This clonotype has ten or more counts. This rearrangement joins TRBV7-9 to TRBJ2-1, with D uncertain. From germline, CDR1 is SEHNR and CDR2 FQNEAQ (reference sequence). Trimming took 2 bases from V and 9 from J, leaving 5 bases between them. CDR3 length equals 11 residues. This chain's CDR3 is CASSLRIEQFF. The DNA for the CDR3 is TGTGCCAGCAGCTTAAGGATTGAGCAGTTCTTC.

CDR3 bases: TGTGCCAGCAGCTTAGATTCGGGACTAGCTTCCTACGAGCAGTACTTC. It is translated as CASSLDSGLASYEQYF. The chain is built from TRBV11-2 and TRBJ2-7, with 9 bases lining up with TRBD2. V shed 0 bases, J shed 1 base, and the junction held 4 bases outside the gene matches. Looked up from germline, CDR1 is SGHAT and CDR2 is FQNNGV. The CDR3 sequence is 16 residues long.

A remark on this clonotype: This likely stems from a read error, as it lies one base from a far larger clone. The chain combines TRBV7-2 with TRBJ2-1; TRBD2 matches 7 bases. CDR3 length equals 14 residues. The V gene's germline CDR1 is SGHTA and CDR2 FQGNSA. The DNA of the CDR3 is TGTGCCAACAGCTCGATGACTAGCTCCAATGAGCAGTTCTTC. Protein: CANSSMTSSNEQFF.

This clonotype was observed at least ten times. This chain uses TRBV4-1 with TRBJ1-1; D remains ambiguous. V was trimmed by 4 bases and J by 4 bases, leaving 13 bases between them. Germline V gene sequence: CDR1 MGHRA, CDR2 YSYEKL. The CDR3 sequence is 14 residues long. CDR3 amino acids: CASSRNLGGTEAFF. In DNA, the CDR3 is TGCGCCAGCAGCCGAAATCTTGGAGGCACTGAAGCTTTCTTT.

Turning to this clonotype: A much more abundant neighbour one base away suggests this may be a read error. The rearrangement uses TRBV4-1 and TRBJ1-1, with 7 bases lining up with TRBD1. The CDR3 runs 12 residues. Per germline, CDR1 MGHRA and CDR2 YSYEKL. CDR3 sequence: CASSPSGQLAFF. DNA of the CDR3: TGTGCCAGCAGTCCTTCGGGACAGCTGGCTTTCTTT.

The chain has TRBV19 and TRBJ2-3; D may be TRBD2 (6 bases). V gave up 5 bases and J gave up 1 base, with 13 bases separating them. Germline values: CDR1 LNHDA, CDR2 SQIVND (reference sequence). The CDR3 is made up of 15 amino acids. CDR3 nucleotide sequence: TGTGCCAGTAGTCCCCTCCGCGGGGGCACAGATACGCAGTATTTT. It specifies CASSPLRGGTDTQYF.

The V and J genes are TRBV24-1 and TRBJ2-1, with a possible D match to TRBD2 (6 bases). Germline CDR1 KGHDR, CDR2 SFDVKD. Deletions cut 12 bases from V and 6 bases from J, with 17 bases between. The CDR3 contains 13 residues. In nucleotides, the CDR3 is TGTGCCTCGGCGGGAAGCGGAGGCAATGAGCAGTTCTTC. Amino acid sequence: CASAGSGGNEQFF.

This clonotype appeared a few times. The rearrangement uses TRBV6-5 and TRBJ1-4; TRBD1 matches at 8 bases. The germline gives CDR1 MNHEY, CDR2 SVGAGI. The CDR3 covers 15 residues. V gave up 5 bases and J gave up 8 bases; unmatched junction bases: 10. The CDR3 here is CASSTQGASGEKLFF. The CDR3 DNA is TGTGCCAGCAGTACCCAGGGGGCCTCCGGCGAAAAACTGTTTTTT.